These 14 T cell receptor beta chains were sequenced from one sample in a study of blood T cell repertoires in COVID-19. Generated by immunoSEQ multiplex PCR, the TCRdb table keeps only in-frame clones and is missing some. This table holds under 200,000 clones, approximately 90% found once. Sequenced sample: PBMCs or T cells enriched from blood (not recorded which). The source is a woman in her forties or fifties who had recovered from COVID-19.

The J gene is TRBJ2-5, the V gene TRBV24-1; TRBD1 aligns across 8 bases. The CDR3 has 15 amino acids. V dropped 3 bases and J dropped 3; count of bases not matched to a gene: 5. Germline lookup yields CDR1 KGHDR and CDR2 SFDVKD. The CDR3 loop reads CATSDPGQVEETQYF. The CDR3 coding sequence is TGTGCCACCAGTGATCCGGGACAGGTCGAAGAGACCCAGTACTTC.

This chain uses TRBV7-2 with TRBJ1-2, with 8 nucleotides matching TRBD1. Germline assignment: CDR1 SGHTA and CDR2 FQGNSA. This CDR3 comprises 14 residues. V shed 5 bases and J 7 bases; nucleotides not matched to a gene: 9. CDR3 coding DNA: TGTGCCAGCAGCACTTCGACAGGGGAGGGTGGCTACACCTTC. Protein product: CASSTSTGEGGYTF.

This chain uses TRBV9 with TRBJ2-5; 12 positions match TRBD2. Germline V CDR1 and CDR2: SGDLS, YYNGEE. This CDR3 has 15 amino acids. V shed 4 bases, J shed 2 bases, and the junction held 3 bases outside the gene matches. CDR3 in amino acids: CASSRLAGGQETQYF. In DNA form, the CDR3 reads TGTGCCAGCAGCAGGCTAGCGGGGGGGCAAGAGACCCAGTACTTC.

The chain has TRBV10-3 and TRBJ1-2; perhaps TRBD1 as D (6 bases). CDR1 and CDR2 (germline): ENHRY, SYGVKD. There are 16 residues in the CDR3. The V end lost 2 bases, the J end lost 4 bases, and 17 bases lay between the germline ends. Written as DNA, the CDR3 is TGTGCCATCAGTGAGCCAACCCAGGGGCAAAGCTATGGCTACACCTTC. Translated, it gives CAISEPTQGQSYGYTF.

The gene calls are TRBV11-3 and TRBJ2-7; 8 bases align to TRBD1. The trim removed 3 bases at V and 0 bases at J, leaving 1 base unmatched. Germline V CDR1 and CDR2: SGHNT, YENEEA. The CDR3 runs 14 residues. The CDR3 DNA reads TGTGCCAGCAGCTTGGGACAGGCCTCCTACGAGCAGTACTTC. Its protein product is CASSLGQASYEQYF.

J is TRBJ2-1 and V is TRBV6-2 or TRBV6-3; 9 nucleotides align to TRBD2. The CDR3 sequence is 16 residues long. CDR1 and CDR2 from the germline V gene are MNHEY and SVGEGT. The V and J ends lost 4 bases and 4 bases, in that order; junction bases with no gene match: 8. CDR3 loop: CASSSYQAGGYNEQFF. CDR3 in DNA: TGTGCCAGCAGTTCCTACCAAGCGGGGGGTTACAATGAGCAGTTCTTC.

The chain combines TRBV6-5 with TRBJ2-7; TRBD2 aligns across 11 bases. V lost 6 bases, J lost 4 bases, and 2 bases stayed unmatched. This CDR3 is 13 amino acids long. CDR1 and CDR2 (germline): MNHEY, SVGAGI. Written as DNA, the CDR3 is TGTGCCAGCAGGGGACTAGCGGAGTACGAGCAGTACTTC. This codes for CASRGLAEYEQYF.

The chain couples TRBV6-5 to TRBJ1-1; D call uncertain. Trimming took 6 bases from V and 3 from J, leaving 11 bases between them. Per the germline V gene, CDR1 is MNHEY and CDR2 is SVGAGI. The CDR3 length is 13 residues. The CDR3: CASRRSGYTEAFF. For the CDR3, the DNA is TGTGCCAGCAGGAGATCAGGATACACTGAAGCTTTCTTT.

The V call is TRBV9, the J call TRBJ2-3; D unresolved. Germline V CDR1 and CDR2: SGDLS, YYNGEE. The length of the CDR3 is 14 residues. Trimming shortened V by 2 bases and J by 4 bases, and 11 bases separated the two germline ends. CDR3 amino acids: CASSVKRGSDTQYF. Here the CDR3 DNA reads TGTGCCAGCAGCGTCAAAAGAGGCTCAGATACGCAGTATTTT.

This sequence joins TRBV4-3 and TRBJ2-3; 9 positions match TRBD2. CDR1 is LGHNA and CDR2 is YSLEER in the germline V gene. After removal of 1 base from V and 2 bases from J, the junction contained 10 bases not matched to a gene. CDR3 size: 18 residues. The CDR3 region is CASSQGGSGGLLTDTQYF. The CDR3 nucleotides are TGCGCCAGCAGCCAAGGGGGGAGCGGGGGGCTTCTCACAGATACGCAGTATTTT.

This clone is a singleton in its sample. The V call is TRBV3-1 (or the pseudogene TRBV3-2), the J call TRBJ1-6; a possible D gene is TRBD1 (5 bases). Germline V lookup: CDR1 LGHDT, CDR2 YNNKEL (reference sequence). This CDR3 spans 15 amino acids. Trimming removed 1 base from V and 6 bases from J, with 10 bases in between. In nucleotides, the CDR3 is TGTGCCAGCAGCCAAGGCAAGCAGGGTAATTCACCCCTCCACTTT. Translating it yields CASSQGKQGNSPLHF.

CDR3 bases: TGTGCCAGCAGGGGGACAGAGAATCAGCCCCAGCATTTT. It yields the protein CASRGTENQPQHF. The chain links TRBV12-3 or TRBV12-4 to TRBJ1-5, with TRBD1 matching 7 bases. V trimming: 6 bases; J trimming: 4 bases; junction bases outside the gene matches: 3. This CDR3 comprises 13 residues.

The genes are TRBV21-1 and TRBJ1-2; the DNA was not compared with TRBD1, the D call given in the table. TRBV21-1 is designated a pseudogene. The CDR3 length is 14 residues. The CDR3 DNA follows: TGTGCCAGCGGCCCTGATTTGGGACAGGAAGGCTACACCTTC. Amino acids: CASGPDLGQEGYTF.

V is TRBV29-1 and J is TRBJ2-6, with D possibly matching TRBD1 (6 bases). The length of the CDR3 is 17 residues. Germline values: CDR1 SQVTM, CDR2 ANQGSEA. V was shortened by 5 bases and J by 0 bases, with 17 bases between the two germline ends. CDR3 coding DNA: TGCAGCGTTAGCGACAGGCGTAGACGCTCTGGGGCCAACGTCCTGACTTTC. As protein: CSVSDRRRRSGANVLTF.